A single sample gave rise to the 4 T cell receptor beta chains below, sequenced in a study of blood T cells in healthy people across ages. A second PCR, run for 7 to 11 cycles, used a sample-barcoded 5' primer plus a J-beta primer mix. One entry per CDR3 protein results from TCRdb running MiXCR on the 5' RACE reads. The table lists roughly 1.7 million distinct CDR3 sequences, around 36% of them singletons. Sequencing was performed on blood. The receptors derive from a woman in her 30s in good health.

V is TRBV25-1 and J is TRBJ1-5; 7 bases align to TRBD1. The CDR3 spans 16 residues. V shed 7 bases, J shed 0 bases, and the junction held 9 bases outside the gene matches. The germline CDR1 and CDR2 sequences are MGHDK and SYGVNS. The CDR3 nucleotides read TGTGCCAGCACTCATTCGGGACAGATTAGCAATCAGCCCCAGCATTTT. Its translation: CASTHSGQISNQPQHF.

The V call is TRBV30, the J call TRBJ2-1; no reliable D call. The CDR3 runs 11 residues. The V gene's germline CDR1 is GTSNPN and CDR2 SVGIG (reference sequence). The germline V and J ends were trimmed by 3 bases and 7 bases, with 7 bases remaining between them. CDR3 in DNA: TGTGCCTGGAGAAGGCGGAATGAGCAGTTCTTC. Translation gives CAWRRRNEQFF.

This clonotype was seen more than once but under ten times. J is TRBJ2-5 and V is TRBV3-1; weak D call: TRBD1 (5 bases). CDR1 and CDR2 (germline): LGHDT, YNNKEL (reference sequence). Trimming removed 0 bases from V and 1 base from J, with 18 bases in between. There are 18 residues in the CDR3. CDR3 region: CASSQETRRASVQETQYF. CDR3 sequence (DNA): TGTGCCAGCAGCCAAGAAACCCGCAGGGCTTCTGTCCAAGAGACCCAGTACTTC.

Comments on this clonotype: A junction end diverges from the germline sequence, so it may reflect a read error. The rearrangement joins TRBV5-5 to TRBJ2-2; unclear D gene. The length of the CDR3 is 12 residues. Per the germline V gene, CDR1 is SGHKS and CDR2 is YYEKEE (reference sequence). This CDR3 is CVSSPASGELFF. The CDR3 region has the DNA TGTGTCAGCAGCCCGGCGTCCGGGGAGCTGTTTTTT.